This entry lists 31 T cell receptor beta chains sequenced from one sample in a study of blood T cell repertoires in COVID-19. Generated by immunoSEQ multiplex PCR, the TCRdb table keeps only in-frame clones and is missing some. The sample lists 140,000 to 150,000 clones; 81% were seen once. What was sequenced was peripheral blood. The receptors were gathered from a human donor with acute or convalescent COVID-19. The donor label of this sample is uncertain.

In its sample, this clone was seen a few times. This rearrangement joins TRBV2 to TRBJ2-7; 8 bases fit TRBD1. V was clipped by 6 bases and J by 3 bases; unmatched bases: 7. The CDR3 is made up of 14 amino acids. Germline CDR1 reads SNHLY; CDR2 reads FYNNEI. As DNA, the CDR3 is TGTGCCAGCAGCGGACAGGGTGGAAACTACGAGCAGTACTTC. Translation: CASSGQGGNYEQYF.

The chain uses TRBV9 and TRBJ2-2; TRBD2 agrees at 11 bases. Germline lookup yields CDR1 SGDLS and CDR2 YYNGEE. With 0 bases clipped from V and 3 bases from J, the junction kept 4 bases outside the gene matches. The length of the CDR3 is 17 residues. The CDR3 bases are TGTGCCAGCAGCGTAGGGACTAGCGGGCCGCACACCGGGGAGCTGTTTTTT. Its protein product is CASSVGTSGPHTGELFF.

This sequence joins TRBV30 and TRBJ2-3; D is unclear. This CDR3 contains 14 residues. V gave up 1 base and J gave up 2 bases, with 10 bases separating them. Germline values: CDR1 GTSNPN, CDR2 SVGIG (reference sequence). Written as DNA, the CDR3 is TGTGCCTGGAGTGCAGTCATTGACACAGATACGCAGTATTTT. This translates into CAWSAVIDTDTQYF.

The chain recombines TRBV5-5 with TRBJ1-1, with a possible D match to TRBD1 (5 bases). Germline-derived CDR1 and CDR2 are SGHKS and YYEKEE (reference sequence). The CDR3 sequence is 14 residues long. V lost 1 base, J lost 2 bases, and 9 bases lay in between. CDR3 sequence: CASSLRQQNTEAFF. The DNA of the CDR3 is TGTGCCAGCAGCTTGAGACAGCAAAACACTGAAGCTTTCTTT.

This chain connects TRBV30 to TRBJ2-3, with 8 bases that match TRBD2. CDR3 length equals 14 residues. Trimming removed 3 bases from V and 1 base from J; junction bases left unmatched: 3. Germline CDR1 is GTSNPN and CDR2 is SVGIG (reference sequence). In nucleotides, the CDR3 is TGTGCCTGGAGCGGGGGGGTTCGCACAGATACGCAGTATTTT. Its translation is CAWSGGVRTDTQYF.

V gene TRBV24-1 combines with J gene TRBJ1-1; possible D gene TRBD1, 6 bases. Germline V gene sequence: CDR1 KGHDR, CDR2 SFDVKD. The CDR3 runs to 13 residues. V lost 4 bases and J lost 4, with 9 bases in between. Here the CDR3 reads CATSERGGTEAFF. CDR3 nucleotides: TGTGCCACCAGTGAGCGAGGGGGCACTGAAGCTTTCTTT.

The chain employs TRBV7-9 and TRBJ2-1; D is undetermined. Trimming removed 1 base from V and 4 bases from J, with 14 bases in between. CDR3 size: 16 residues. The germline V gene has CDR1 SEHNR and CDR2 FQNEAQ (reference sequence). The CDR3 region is CASSLEQVSDYNEQFF. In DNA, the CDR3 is TGTGCCAGCAGCTTAGAGCAGGTCTCCGATTACAATGAGCAGTTCTTC. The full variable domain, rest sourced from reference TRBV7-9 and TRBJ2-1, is DTGVSQNPRHKITKRGQNVTFRCDPISEHNRLYWYRQTLGQGPEFLTYFQNEAQLEKSRLLSDRFSAERPKGSFSTLEIQRTEQGDSAMYLCASSLEQVSDYNEQFFGPGTRLTVL.

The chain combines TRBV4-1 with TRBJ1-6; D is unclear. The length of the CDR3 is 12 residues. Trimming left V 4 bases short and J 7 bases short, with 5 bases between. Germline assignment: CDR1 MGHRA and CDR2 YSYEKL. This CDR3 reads CASSLSNSPLHF. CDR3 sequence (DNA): TGCGCCAGCAGCCTTTCGAATTCACCCCTCCACTTT.

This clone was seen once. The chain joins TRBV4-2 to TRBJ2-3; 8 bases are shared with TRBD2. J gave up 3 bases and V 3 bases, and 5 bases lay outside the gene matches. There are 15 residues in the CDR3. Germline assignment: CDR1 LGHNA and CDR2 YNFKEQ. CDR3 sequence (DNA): TGTGCCAGCAGCCAGGGACTAGGGGGGACAGATACGCAGTATTTT. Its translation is CASSQGLGGTDTQYF.

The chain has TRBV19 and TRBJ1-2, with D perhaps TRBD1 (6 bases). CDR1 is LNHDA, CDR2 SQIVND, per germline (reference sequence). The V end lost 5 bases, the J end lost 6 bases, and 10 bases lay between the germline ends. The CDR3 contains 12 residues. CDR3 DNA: TGTGCCAGTAGTGGGCAGGGGAATGGCTACACCTTC. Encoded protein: CASSGQGNGYTF. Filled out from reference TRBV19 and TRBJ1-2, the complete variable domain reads DGGITQSPKYLFRKEGQNVTLSCEQNLNHDAMYWYRQDPGQGLRLIYYSQIVNDFQKGDIAEGYSVSREKKESFPLTVTSAQKNPTAFYLCASSGQGNGYTFGSGTRLTVV.

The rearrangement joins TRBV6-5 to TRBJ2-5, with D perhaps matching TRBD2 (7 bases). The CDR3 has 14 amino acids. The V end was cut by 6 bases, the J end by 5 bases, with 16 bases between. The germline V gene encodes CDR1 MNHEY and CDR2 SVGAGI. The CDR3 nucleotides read TGTGCCAGCAGGGCGCCGGGGGGCAGCGAGACCCAGTACTTC. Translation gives CASRAPGGSETQYF.

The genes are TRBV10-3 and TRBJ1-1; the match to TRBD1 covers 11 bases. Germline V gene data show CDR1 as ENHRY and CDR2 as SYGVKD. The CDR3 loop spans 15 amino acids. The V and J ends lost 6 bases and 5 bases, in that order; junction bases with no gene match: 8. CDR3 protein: CAIRGQGARGTEAFF. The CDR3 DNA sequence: TGTGCCATCAGAGGACAGGGGGCCCGGGGAACTGAAGCTTTCTTT.

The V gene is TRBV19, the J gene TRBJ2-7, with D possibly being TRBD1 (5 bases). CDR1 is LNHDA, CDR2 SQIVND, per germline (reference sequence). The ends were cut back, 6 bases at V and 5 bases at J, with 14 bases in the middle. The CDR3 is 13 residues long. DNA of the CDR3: TGTGCCAGTAGCTACAGGTCGGCCCACGAGCAGTACTTC. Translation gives CASSYRSAHEQYF.

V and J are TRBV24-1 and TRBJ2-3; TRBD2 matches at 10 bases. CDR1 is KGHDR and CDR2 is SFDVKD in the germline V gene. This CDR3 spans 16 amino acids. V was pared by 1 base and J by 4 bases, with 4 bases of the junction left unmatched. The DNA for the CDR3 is TGTGCCACCAGTGATTTTGGGACTAGCGCCGCAGATACGCAGTATTTT. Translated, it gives CATSDFGTSAADTQYF.

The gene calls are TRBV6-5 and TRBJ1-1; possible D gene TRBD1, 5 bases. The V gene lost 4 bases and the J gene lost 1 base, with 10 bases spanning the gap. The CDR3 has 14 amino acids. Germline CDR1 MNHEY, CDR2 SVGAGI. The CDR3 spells CASSFAQGNTEAFF. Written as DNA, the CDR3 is TGTGCCAGCAGTTTTGCCCAGGGGAACACTGAAGCTTTCTTT.

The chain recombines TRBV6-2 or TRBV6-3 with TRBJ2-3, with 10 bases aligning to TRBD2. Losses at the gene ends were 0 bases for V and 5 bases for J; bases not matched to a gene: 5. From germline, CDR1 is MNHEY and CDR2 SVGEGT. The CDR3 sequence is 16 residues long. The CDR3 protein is CASSYSTAGGQDTQYF. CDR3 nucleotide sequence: TGTGCCAGCAGTTACTCGACAGCGGGGGGGCAAGATACGCAGTATTTT.

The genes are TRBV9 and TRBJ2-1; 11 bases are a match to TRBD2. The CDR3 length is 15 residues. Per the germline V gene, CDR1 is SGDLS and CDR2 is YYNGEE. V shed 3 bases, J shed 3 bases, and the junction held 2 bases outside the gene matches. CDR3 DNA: TGTGCCAGCAGCGGACTAGCGGGGTTCTACAATGAGCAGTTCTTC. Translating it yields CASSGLAGFYNEQFF.

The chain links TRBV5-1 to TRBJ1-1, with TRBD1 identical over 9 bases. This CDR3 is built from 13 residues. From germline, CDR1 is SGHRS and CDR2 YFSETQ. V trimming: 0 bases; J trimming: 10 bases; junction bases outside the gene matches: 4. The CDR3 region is CASSLDRGLGAFF. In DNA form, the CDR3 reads TGCGCCAGCAGCTTGGACAGGGGGCTGGGAGCTTTCTTT.

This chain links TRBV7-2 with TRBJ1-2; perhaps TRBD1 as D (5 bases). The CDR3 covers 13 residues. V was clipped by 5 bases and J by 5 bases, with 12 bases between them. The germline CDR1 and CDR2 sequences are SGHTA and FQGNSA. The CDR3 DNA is TGTGCCAGCAGCCCGGACACACAATATGGCTACACCTTC. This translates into CASSPDTQYGYTF.

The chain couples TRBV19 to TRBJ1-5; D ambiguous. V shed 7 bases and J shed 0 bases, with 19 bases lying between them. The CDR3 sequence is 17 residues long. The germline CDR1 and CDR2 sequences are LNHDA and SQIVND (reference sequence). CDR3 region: CASTPRGSLNSNQPQHF. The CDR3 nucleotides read TGTGCCAGTACTCCGAGAGGGTCCCTTAATAGCAATCAGCCCCAGCATTTT.

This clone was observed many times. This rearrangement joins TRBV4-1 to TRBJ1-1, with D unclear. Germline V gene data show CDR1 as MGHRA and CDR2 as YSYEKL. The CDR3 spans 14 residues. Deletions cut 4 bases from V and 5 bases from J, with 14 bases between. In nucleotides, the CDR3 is TGCGCCAGCAGCCCCCCTTCGGGTGGAACTGAAGCTTTCTTT. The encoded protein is CASSPPSGGTEAFF.

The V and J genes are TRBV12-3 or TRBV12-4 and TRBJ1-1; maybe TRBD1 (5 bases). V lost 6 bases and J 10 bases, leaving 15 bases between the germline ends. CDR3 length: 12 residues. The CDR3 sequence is CASSPDGRGAFF. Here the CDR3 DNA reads TGTGCCAGCAGCCCGGACGGGAGGGGAGCTTTCTTT.

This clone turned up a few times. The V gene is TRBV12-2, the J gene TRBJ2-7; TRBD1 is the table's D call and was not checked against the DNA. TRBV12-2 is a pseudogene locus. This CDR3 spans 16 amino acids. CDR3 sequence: CASRPNGQGKRDEQYV. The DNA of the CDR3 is TGTGCAAGTCGCCCCAATGGACAGGGGAAGCGCGACGAGCAGTACGTC.

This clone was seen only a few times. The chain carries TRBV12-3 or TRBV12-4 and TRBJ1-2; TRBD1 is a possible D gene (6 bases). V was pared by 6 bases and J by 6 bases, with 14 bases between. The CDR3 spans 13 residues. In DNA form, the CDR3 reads TGTGCCAGCAGCTACAGGGTGGGACATGGCTACACCTTC. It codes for CASSYRVGHGYTF.

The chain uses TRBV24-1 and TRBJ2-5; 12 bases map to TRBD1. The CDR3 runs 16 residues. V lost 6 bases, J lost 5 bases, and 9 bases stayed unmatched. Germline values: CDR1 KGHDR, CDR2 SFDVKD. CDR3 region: CATSTSGTGGLETQYF. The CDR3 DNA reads TGTGCCACCAGTACTTCCGGGACAGGGGGCTTGGAGACCCAGTACTTC.

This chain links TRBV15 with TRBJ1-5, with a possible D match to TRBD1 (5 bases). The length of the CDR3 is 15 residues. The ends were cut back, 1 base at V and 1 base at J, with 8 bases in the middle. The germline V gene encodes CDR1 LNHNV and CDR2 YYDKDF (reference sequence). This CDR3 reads CATSRAGISNQPQHF. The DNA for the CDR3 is TGTGCCACCAGCAGAGCAGGGATCAGCAATCAGCCCCAGCATTTT.

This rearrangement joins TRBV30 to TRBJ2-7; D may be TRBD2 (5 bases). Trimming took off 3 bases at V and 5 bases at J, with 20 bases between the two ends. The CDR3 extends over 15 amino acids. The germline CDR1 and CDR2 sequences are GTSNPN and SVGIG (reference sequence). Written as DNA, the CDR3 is TGTGCCTGGAGGCCGTTCGACGCGCGGAGGAACGAGCAGTACTTC. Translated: CAWRPFDARRNEQYF.

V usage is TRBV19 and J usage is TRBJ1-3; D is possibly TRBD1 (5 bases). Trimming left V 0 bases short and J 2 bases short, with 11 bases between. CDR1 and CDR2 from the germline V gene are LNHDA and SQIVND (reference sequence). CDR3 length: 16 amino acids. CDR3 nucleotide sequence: TGTGCCAGTAGTATAGAACTGGGACTGGCTGGAAACACCATATATTTT. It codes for CASSIELGLAGNTIYF.

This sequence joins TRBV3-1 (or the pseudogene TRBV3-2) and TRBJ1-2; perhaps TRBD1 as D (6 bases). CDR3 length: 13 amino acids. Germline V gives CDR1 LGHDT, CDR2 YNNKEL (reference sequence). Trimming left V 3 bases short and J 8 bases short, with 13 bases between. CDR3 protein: CASSQGGRRGYTF. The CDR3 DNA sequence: TGTGCCAGCAGCCAGGGGGGGCGAAGGGGCTACACCTTC.

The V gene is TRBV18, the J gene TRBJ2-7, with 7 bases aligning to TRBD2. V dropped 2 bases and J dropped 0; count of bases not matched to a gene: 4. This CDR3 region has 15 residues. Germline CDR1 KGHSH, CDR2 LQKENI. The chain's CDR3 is CASSPWGGSSYEQYF. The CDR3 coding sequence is TGTGCCAGCTCACCATGGGGGGGTAGCTCCTACGAGCAGTACTTC.

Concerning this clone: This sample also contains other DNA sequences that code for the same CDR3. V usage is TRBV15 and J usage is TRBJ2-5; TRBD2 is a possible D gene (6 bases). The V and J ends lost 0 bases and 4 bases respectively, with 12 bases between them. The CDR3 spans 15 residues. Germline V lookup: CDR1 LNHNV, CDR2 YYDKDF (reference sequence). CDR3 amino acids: CATSRDTGVSETQYF. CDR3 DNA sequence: TGTGCCACCAGCAGAGATACGGGGGTTTCAGAGACCCAGTACTTC.